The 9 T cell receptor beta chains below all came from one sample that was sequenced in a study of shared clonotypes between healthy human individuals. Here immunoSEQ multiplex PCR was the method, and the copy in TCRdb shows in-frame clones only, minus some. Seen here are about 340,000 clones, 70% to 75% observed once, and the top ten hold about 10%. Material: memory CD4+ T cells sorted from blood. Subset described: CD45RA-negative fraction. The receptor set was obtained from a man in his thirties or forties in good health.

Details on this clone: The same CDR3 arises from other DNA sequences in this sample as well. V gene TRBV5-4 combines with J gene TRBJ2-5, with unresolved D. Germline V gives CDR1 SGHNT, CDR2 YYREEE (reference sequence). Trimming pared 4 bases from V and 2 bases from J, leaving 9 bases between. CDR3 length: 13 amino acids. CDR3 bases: TGTGCCAGCAGCCTGGAACCTCAAGAGACCCAGTACTTC. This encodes CASSLEPQETQYF. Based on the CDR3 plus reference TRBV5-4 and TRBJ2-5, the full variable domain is ETGVTQSPTHLIKTRGQQVTLRCSSQSGHNTVSWYQQALGQGPQFIFQYYREEENGRGNFPPRFSGLQFPNYSSELNVNALELDDSALYLCASSLEPQETQYFGPGTRLLVL.

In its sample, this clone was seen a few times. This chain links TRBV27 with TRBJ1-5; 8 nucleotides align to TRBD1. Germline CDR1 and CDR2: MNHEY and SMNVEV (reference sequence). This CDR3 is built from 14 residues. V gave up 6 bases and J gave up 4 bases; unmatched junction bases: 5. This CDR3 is CASSAQGANQPQHF. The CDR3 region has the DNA TGTGCCAGCAGCGCTCAGGGGGCTAATCAGCCCCAGCATTTT.

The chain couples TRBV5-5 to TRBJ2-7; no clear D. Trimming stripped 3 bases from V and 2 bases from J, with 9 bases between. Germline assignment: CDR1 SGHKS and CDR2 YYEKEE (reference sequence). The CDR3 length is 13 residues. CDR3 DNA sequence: TGTGCCAGCAGCTCAGGACCCCCCTACGAGCAGTACTTC. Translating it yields CASSSGPPYEQYF.

The CDR3 sequence: CASSPLTGTRQPQHF. In nucleotides, the CDR3 is TGTGCCAGTAGTCCCTTAACAGGGACGCGGCAGCCCCAGCATTTT. The chain carries TRBV19 and TRBJ1-5, with a possible D match to TRBD1 (6 bases). There are 15 residues in the CDR3. The ends were cut back, 5 bases at V and 7 bases at J, with 18 bases in the middle. The V gene's germline CDR1 is LNHDA and CDR2 SQIVND (reference sequence).

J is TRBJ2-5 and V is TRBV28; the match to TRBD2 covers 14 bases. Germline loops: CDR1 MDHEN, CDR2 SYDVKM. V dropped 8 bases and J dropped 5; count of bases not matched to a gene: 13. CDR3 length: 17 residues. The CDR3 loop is CASQNPGLAGAGETQYF. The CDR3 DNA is TGTGCCAGCCAAAATCCGGGACTAGCGGGAGCCGGCGAGACCCAGTACTTC. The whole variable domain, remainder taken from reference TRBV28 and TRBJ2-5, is DVKVTQSSRYLVKRTGEKVFLECVQDMDHENMFWYRQDPGLGLRLIYFSYDVKMKEKGDIPEGYSVSREKKERFSLILESASTNQTSMYLCASQNPGLAGAGETQYFGPGTRLLVL.

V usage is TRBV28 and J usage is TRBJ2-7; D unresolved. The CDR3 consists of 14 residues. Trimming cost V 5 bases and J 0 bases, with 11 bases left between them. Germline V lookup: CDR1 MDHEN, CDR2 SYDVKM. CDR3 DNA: TGTGCCAGCAGTCTGGGTTATGGCTCCTACGAGCAGTACTTC. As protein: CASSLGYGSYEQYF.

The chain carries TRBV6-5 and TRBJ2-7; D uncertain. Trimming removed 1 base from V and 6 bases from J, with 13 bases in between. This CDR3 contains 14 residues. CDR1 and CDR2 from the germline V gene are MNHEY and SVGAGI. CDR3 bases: TGTGCCAGCAGTTACTTCGCAGTCGCTACCGAGCAGTACTTC. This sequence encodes CASSYFAVATEQYF.

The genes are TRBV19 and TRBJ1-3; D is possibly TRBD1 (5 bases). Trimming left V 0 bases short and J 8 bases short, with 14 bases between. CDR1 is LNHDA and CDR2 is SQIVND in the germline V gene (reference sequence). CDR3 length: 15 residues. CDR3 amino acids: CASSIDTGLVDTIYF. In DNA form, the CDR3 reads TGTGCCAGTAGTATAGATACAGGACTCGTGGACACCATATATTTT. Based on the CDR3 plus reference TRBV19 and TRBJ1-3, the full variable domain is DGGITQSPKYLFRKEGQNVTLSCEQNLNHDAMYWYRQDPGQGLRLIYYSQIVNDFQKGDIAEGYSVSREKKESFPLTVTSAQKNPTAFYLCASSIDTGLVDTIYFGEGSWLTVV.

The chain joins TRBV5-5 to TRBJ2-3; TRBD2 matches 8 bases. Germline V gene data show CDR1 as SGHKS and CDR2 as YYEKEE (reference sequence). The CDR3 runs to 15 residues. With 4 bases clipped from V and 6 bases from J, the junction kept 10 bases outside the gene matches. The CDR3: CASSQLGGRTDTQYF. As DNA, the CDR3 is TGTGCCAGCAGCCAGCTGGGCGGGAGGACCGATACGCAGTATTTT.